This passage covers 7 T cell receptor beta chains from one sample sequenced in a study of cytomegalovirus exposure and HLA in healthy donors. 13 Jbeta primers and 60 Vbeta primers were used for the PCR. Using immunoSEQ multiplex PCR, the repertoire was profiled, and TCRdb retains in-frame clones only, with some absent. The sample includes 100,000 to 120,000 clones, around 79% of them seen just once. The source material was PBMCs. Receptors were obtained from a woman aged 25 to 39 in good health and CMV-seronegative.

J is TRBJ2-1 and V is TRBV13; 10 positions agree with TRBD2. CDR1 PRHDT and CDR2 FYEKMQ come from the germline V gene (reference sequence). Trimming cost V 4 bases and J 0 bases; bases outside gene matches: 6. The CDR3 contains 17 residues. Written as DNA, the CDR3 is TGTGCCAGCAGCTCCGGGACTAGCGAATTCTCCTACAATGAGCAGTTCTTC. It codes for CASSSGTSEFSYNEQFF.

The V call is TRBV29-1, the J call TRBJ1-2; 7 nucleotides match TRBD1. Germline V lookup: CDR1 SQVTM, CDR2 ANQGSEA. The CDR3 length is 12 residues. The trim removed 6 bases at V and 5 bases at J, leaving 6 bases unmatched. DNA of the CDR3: TGCAGCGTAGCCGGGACAGAGTATGGCTACACCTTC. This encodes CSVAGTEYGYTF.

The J gene is TRBJ2-2, the V gene TRBV7-9, with 9 positions matching TRBD2. This CDR3 spans 15 amino acids. CDR1 is SEHNR and CDR2 is FQNEAQ in the germline V gene (reference sequence). V gave up 3 bases and J gave up 4 bases; unmatched junction bases: 3. Here the CDR3 DNA reads TGTGCCAGCAGCTTTGAGCGGGGGGCCACCGGGGAGCTGTTTTTT. It is translated as CASSFERGATGELFF. The variable domain in full, with the rest retrieved from reference TRBV7-9 and TRBJ2-2, is DTGVSQNPRHKITKRGQNVTFRCDPISEHNRLYWYRQTLGQGPEFLTYFQNEAQLEKSRLLSDRFSAERPKGSFSTLEIQRTEQGDSAMYLCASSFERGATGELFFGEGSRLTVL.

The chain recombines TRBV4-1 with TRBJ1-3; D call uncertain. Germline V CDR1 and CDR2: MGHRA, YSYEKL. The CDR3 is 16 amino acids. V lost 1 base and J 0 bases, leaving 10 bases between the germline ends. Here the CDR3 reads CASSQGRATSGNTIYF. The DNA of the CDR3 is TGCGCCAGCAGCCAAGGTCGCGCCACCTCTGGAAACACCATATATTTT.

V and J are TRBV5-1 and TRBJ2-7; 8 bases agree with TRBD2. The CDR3 contains 17 residues. CDR1 SGHRS and CDR2 YFSETQ come from the germline V gene. With 4 bases clipped from V and 0 bases from J, the junction kept 12 bases outside the gene matches. CDR3 region: CASSRTVRGGSSYEQYF. CDR3 coding DNA: TGCGCCAGCAGCCGGACCGTTCGGGGGGGAAGCTCCTACGAGCAGTACTTC.

The chain combines TRBV28 with TRBJ2-3; D uncertain. This CDR3 contains 13 residues. Trimming stripped 5 bases from V and 4 bases from J, with 10 bases between. The germline V gene has CDR1 MDHEN and CDR2 SYDVKM. The DNA for the CDR3 is TGTGCCAGCAGTGGGCCCCCAGCAGATACGCAGTATTTT. It encodes CASSGPPADTQYF.

The chain combines TRBV13 with TRBJ2-5; a possible D gene is TRBD1 (6 bases). The CDR3 sequence is 15 residues long. The V gene lost 0 bases and the J gene lost 2 bases, with 10 bases spanning the gap. Germline loops: CDR1 PRHDT, CDR2 FYEKMQ (reference sequence). CDR3 region: CASSLGWDTQETQYF. The DNA of the CDR3 is TGTGCCAGCAGCTTAGGCTGGGACACACAAGAGACCCAGTACTTC.